The 13 T cell receptor beta chains below come from one sample, sequenced in a study of blood T cell repertoires in COVID-19. TCRdb's table, derived via immunoSEQ multiplex PCR, lists solely in-frame clones and lacks some. The sample carries roughly 98,000 clones, approximately 92% recorded once. The specimen was peripheral blood. These receptors were collected from a woman aged 55-70 years with active COVID-19.

The V call is TRBV3-1 (or the pseudogene TRBV3-2), the J call TRBJ1-6; D is ambiguous. Germline V gene lookup returns CDR1 LGHDT and CDR2 YNNKEL (reference sequence). The CDR3 contains 12 residues. The V and J ends lost 2 bases and 10 bases respectively, with 6 bases between them. CDR3 bases: TGTGCCAGCAGCCAATCTTTGTCACCCCTCCACTTT. The encoded protein is CASSQSLSPLHF.

The chain links TRBV30 to TRBJ1-4, with 7 bases identical to TRBD1. The germline V gene has CDR1 GTSNPN and CDR2 SVGIG (reference sequence). The CDR3 sequence is 16 residues long. V gave up 4 bases and J gave up 1 base; unmatched junction bases: 9. In nucleotides, the CDR3 is TGTGCCTGGACAAAGGGACAGCCTAAAACTAATGAAAAACTGTTTTTT. It translates to CAWTKGQPKTNEKLFF. The whole variable domain, filled in from reference TRBV30 and TRBJ1-4, reads SQTIHQWPATLVQPVGSPLSLECTVEGTSNPNLYWYRQAAGRGLQLLFYSVGIGQISSEVPQNLSASRPQDRQFILSSKKLLLSDSGFYLCAWTKGQPKTNEKLFFGSGTQLSVL.

The chain couples TRBV6-5 to TRBJ2-1; D might be TRBD1 (5 bases). The CDR3 has 11 amino acids. V lost 5 bases, J lost 15 bases, and 14 bases lay in between. Per germline, CDR1 MNHEY and CDR2 SVGAGI. The CDR3 sequence: CASSLRGLAFF. CDR3 sequence (DNA): TGTGCCAGCAGTCTTAGGGGATTAGCGTTCTTC.

This clone was picked up one time. This chain connects TRBV7-3 to TRBJ1-6; D might be TRBD1 (5 bases). The germline V gene has CDR1 SGHTA and CDR2 FQGTGA. CDR3 length: 14 amino acids. V dropped 6 bases and J dropped 9 bases, with 15 bases sitting between them. The CDR3 reads CASSKGGVGSPLHF. Written as DNA, the CDR3 is TGTGCCAGCAGTAAGGGAGGGGTAGGTTCACCCCTCCACTTT.

The V and J genes are TRBV19 and TRBJ1-6, with no clear D. Deletions cut 3 bases from V and 8 bases from J, with 5 bases between. Per the germline V gene, CDR1 is LNHDA and CDR2 is SQIVND (reference sequence). The CDR3 has 12 amino acids. CDR3 loop: CASSMRDSPLHF. CDR3 sequence (DNA): TGTGCCAGTAGTATGCGGGATTCACCCCTCCACTTT.

V gene TRBV28 combines with J gene TRBJ2-7; the D gene is possibly TRBD2 (6 bases). The germline V gene encodes CDR1 MDHEN and CDR2 SYDVKM. V was trimmed by 4 bases and J by 0 bases, leaving 16 bases between them. The CDR3 is 16 amino acids. DNA of the CDR3: TGTGCCAGCAGTTCATTCGGGACTTCCAGCTCCTACGAGCAGTACTTC. Its translation: CASSSFGTSSSYEQYF.

J is TRBJ1-4 and V is TRBV2, with D possibly matching TRBD1 (5 bases). V lost 4 bases and J 6 bases, leaving 12 bases between the germline ends. Germline-derived CDR1 and CDR2 are SNHLY and FYNNEI. This CDR3 has 14 residues. DNA of the CDR3: TGTGCCAGCAGTGGACAGTGGGCGGATGAAAAACTGTTTTTT. Translating it yields CASSGQWADEKLFF.

The chain recombines TRBV24-1 with TRBJ1-2, with 8 bases identical to TRBD1. CDR3 length equals 13 residues. The ends lost 4 bases at V and 8 bases at J; junction bases unmatched: 5. CDR1 is KGHDR, CDR2 SFDVKD, per germline. The CDR3 sequence: CATSDRTGKGYTF. In DNA form, the CDR3 reads TGTGCCACCAGTGACCGGACAGGGAAAGGCTACACCTTC.

The rearrangement links TRBV30 to TRBJ2-7, with 10 positions matching TRBD2. V dropped 3 bases and J dropped 3; count of bases not matched to a gene: 5. Germline V lookup: CDR1 GTSNPN, CDR2 SVGIG (reference sequence). The length of the CDR3 is 14 residues. CDR3 sequence (DNA): TGTGCCTGGAGGCTAGCGGGAGCTGTCTACGAGCAGTACTTC. Translating it yields CAWRLAGAVYEQYF. The complete variable domain, with remaining parts taken from reference TRBV30 and TRBJ2-7, reads SQTIHQWPATLVQPVGSPLSLECTVEGTSNPNLYWYRQAAGRGLQLLFYSVGIGQISSEVPQNLSASRPQDRQFILSSKKLLLSDSGFYLCAWRLAGAVYEQYFGPGTRLTVT.

This chain connects TRBV28 to TRBJ2-5; possible D gene TRBD1, 5 bases. Trimming left V 3 bases short and J 5 bases short, with 10 bases between. Germline CDR1 and CDR2: MDHEN and SYDVKM. The CDR3 length is 13 residues. The CDR3 spells CASSLSRVETQYF. CDR3 DNA sequence: TGTGCCAGCAGTTTGAGCAGGGTGGAGACCCAGTACTTC.

The chain recombines TRBV25-1 with TRBJ2-3, with D tentatively TRBD2 (5 bases). Germline assignment: CDR1 MGHDK and CDR2 SYGVNS. Trimming removed 4 bases from V and 0 bases from J, with 11 bases in between. This CDR3 contains 15 residues. CDR3 in amino acids: CASSGWGASTDTQYF. The CDR3 bases are TGTGCCAGCAGTGGTTGGGGAGCAAGCACAGATACGCAGTATTTT.

The genes are TRBV28 and TRBJ1-1; D possibly corresponds to TRBD1 (5 bases). The V end was cut by 7 bases, the J end by 1 base, with 13 bases between. There are 14 residues in the CDR3. Germline assignment: CDR1 MDHEN and CDR2 SYDVKM. The CDR3 here is CASTFGHKNTEAFF. The CDR3 DNA sequence: TGTGCCAGCACCTTCGGACACAAGAACACTGAAGCTTTCTTT.

The genes are TRBV5-1 and TRBJ2-3; 7 nucleotides align to TRBD2. V lost 4 bases and J lost 4; bases outside the gene matches: 6. CDR1 is SGHRS and CDR2 is YFSETQ in the germline V gene. This CDR3 has 14 amino acids. CDR3 region: CASSSGDYPDTQYF. The CDR3 DNA follows: TGCGCCAGCAGCAGCGGGGATTACCCAGATACGCAGTATTTT.